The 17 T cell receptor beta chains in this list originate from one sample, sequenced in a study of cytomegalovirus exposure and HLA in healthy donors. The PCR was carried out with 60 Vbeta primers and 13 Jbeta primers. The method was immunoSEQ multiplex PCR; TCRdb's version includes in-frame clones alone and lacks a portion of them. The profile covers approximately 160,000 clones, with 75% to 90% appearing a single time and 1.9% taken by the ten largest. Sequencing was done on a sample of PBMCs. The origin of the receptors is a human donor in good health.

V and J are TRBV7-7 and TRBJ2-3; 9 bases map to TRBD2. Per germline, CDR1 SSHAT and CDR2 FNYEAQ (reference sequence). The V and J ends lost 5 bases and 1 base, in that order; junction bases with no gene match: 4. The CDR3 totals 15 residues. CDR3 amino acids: CASSQIAGGTDTQYF. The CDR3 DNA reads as TGTGCCAGCAGCCAGATAGCGGGGGGCACAGATACGCAGTATTTT.

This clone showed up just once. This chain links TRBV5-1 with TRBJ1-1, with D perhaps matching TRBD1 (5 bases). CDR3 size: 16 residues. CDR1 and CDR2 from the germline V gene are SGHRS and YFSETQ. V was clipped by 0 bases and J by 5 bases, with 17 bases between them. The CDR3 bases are TGCGCCAGCAGCTTGGAAACTGTACAGGCCGGTACTGAAGCTTTCTTT. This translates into CASSLETVQAGTEAFF. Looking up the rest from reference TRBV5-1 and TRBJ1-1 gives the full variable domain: KAGVTQTPRYLIKTRGQQVTLSCSPISGHRSVSWYQQTPGQGLQFLFEYFSETQRNKGNFPGRFSGRQFSNSRSEMNVSTLELGDSALYLCASSLETVQAGTEAFFGQGTRLTVV.

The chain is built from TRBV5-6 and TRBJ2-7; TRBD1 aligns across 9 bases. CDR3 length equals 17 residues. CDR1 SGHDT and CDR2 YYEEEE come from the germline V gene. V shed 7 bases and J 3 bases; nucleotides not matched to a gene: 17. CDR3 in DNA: TGTGCCAGCCGCCCGTATGATGATCGGACAGGGGACTACGAGCAGTACTTC. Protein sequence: CASRPYDDRTGDYEQYF. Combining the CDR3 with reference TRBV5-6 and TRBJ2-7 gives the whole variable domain DAGVTQSPTHLIKTRGQQVTLRCSPKSGHDTVSWYQQALGQGPQFIFQYYEEEERQRGNFPDRFSGHQFPNYSSELNVNALLLGDSALYLCASRPYDDRTGDYEQYFGPGTRLTVT.

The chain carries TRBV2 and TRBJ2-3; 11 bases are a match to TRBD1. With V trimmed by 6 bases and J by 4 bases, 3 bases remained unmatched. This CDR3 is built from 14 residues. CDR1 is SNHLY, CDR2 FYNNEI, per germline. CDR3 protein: CASSRDRGADTQYF. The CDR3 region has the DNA TGTGCCAGCAGCCGGGACAGGGGGGCAGATACGCAGTATTTT.

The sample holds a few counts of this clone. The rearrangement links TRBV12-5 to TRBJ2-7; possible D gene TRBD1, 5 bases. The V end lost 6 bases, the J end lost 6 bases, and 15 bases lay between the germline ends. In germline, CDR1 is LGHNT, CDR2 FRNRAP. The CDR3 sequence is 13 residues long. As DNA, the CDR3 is TGTGCTAGTGGAATCACAGGCCCGACCGAGCAGTACTTC. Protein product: CASGITGPTEQYF.

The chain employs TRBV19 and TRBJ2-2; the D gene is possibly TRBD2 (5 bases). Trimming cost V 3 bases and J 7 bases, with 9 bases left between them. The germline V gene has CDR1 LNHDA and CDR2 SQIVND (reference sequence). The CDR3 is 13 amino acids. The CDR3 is CASSMGGGGELFF. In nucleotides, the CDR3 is TGTGCCAGTAGTATGGGCGGAGGCGGGGAGCTGTTTTTT.

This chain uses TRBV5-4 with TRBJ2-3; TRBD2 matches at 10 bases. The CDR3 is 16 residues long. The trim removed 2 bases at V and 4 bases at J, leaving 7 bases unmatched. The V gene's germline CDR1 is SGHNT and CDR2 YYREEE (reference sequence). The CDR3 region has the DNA TGTGCCAGCAGCTTTCCAAGCGGGGGGGCCGCAGATACGCAGTATTTT. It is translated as CASSFPSGGAADTQYF. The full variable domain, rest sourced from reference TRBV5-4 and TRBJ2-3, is ETGVTQSPTHLIKTRGQQVTLRCSSQSGHNTVSWYQQALGQGPQFIFQYYREEENGRGNFPPRFSGLQFPNYSSELNVNALELDDSALYLCASSFPSGGAADTQYFGPGTRLTVL.

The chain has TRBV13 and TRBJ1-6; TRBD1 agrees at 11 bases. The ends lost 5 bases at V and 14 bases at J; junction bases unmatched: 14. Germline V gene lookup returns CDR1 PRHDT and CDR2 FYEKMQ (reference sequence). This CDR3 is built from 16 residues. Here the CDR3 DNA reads TGTGCCAGCAGCGCCCGACCGGGACAGGGGGTGAAGGCCCTCCACTTT. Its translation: CASSARPGQGVKALHF.

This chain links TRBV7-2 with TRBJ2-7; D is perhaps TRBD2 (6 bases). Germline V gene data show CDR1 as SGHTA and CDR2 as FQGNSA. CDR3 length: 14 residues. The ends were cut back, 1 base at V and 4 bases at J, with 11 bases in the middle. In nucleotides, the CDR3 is TGTGCCAGCAGCTTAGGAGGTAGCGGTTACGAGCAGTACTTC. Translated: CASSLGGSGYEQYF.

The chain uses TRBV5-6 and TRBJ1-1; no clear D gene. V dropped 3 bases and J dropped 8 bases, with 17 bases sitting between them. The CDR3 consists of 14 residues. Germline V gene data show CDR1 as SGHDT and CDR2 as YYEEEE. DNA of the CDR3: TGTGCCAGCAGCTCATTGGGGAGGACGTGGGAAGCTTTCTTT. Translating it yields CASSSLGRTWEAFF.

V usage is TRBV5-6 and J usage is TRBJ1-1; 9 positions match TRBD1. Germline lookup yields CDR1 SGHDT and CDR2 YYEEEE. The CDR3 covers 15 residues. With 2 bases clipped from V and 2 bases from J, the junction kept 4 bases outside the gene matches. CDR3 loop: CASSFGTGSNTEAFF. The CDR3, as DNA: TGTGCCAGCAGCTTTGGGACAGGGTCTAACACTGAAGCTTTCTTT. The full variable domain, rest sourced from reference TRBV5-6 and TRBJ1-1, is DAGVTQSPTHLIKTRGQQVTLRCSPKSGHDTVSWYQQALGQGPQFIFQYYEEEERQRGNFPDRFSGHQFPNYSSELNVNALLLGDSALYLCASSFGTGSNTEAFFGQGTRLTVV.

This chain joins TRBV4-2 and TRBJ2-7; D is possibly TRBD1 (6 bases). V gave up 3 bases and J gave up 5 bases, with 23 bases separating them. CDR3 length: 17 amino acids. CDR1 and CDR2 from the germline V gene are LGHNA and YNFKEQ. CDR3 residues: CASSQAEWSGERNEQYF. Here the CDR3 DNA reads TGTGCCAGCAGCCAGGCCGAGTGGTCAGGGGAGAGAAACGAGCAGTACTTC.

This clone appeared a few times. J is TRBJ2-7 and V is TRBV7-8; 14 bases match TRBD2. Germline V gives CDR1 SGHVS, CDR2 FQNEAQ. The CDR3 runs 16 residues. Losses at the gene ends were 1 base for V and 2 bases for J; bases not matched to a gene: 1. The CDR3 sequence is CASSLGGLAGAYEQYF. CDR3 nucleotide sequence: TGTGCCAGCAGCTTAGGGGGACTAGCGGGGGCCTACGAGCAGTACTTC.

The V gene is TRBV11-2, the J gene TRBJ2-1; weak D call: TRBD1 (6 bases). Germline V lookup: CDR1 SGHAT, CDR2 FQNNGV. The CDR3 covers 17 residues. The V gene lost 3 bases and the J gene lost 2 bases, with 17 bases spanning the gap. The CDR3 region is CASSLYPRGVTYNEQFF. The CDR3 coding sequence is TGTGCCAGCAGCTTGTACCCCAGGGGAGTAACCTACAATGAGCAGTTCTTC.

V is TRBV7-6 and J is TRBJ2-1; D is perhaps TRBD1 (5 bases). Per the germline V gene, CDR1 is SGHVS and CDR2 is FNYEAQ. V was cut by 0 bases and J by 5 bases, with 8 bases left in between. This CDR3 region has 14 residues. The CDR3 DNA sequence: TGTGCCAGCAGCTTAGCAATGACAGACAATGAGCAGTTCTTC. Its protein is CASSLAMTDNEQFF.

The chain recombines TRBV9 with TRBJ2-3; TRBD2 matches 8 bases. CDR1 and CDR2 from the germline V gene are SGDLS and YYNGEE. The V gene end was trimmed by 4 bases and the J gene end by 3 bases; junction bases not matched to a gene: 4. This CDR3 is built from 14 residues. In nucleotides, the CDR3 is TGTGCCAGCAGCCCCCGGGGGGGTACAGATACGCAGTATTTT. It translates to CASSPRGGTDTQYF. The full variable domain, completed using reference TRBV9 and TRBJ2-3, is DSGVTQTPKHLITATGQRVTLRCSPRSGDLSVYWYQQSLDQGLQFLIQYYNGEERAKGNILERFSAQQFPDLHSELNLSSLELGDSALYFCASSPRGGTDTQYFGPGTRLTVL.

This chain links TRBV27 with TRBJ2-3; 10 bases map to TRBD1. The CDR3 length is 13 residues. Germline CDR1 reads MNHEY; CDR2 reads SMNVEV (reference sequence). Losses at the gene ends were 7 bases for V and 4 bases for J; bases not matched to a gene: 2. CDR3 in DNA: TGTGCCAGCACTGGACAGGGGGCAGATACGCAGTATTTT. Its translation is CASTGQGADTQYF.